This TCR beta chain was sequenced during a study of T cells in Graves' hyperthyroidism and ophthalmopathy. This clonotype has only a few counts. The germline V and J ends were trimmed by 0 bases and 0 bases, with 10 bases remaining between them. CDR3 length equals 16 residues. Germline CDR1 SGHRS, CDR2 YFSETQ. The authors deemed Graves' hyperthyroidism stable absent ophthalmopathy progression within 18 months. Diagnosis relied on clinical symptoms, serum thyroxine and TRAb, thyroid ultrasound and orbital computed tomography. Amplification of TCR beta CDR3 regions was performed using RNA transcripts as template. The study used the HTBI primer set for a first-round RT-PCR of the TCR CDR3. TCRdb redid the calling of the multiplex PCR reads with MiXCR, one entry per CDR3 protein. There are under 700,000 distinct CDR3 sequences in the sample; 46% occur only once, and 8.2% lies in the top ten.

V gene TRBV5-1 combines with J gene TRBJ1-3; TRBD1 might be the D (5 bases). This receptor was identified in a woman between 18 and 29 years old with Graves' hyperthyroidism. What was sequenced was peripheral blood or thyroid tissue (not recorded which). CDR3 protein: CASSLEGKVSGNTIYF. Written as DNA, the CDR3 is TGCGCCAGCAGCTTGGAGGGGAAGGTCTCTGGAAACACCATATATTTT.